The rows below give T cell receptor beta chains drawn from one sample of a study of PD-1 blockade in classical Hodgkin lymphoma. Profiled with immunoSEQ multiplex PCR; TCRdb holds only in-frame clones, not every one. This table has about 15,000 clones, approximately 80% appearing once. This specimen was peripheral blood mononuclear cells (PBMCs), taken before the second cycle of nivolumab. The receptor set was obtained from a human donor with classical Hodgkin lymphoma. Each CDR3 is given with its conserved first and last residue.

j_gene: TRBJ1-1; v_gene: TRBV7-9; CDR3aa: CASSMGQMNTEAFF
j_gene: TRBJ2-1; v_gene: TRBV28; CDR3aa: CASSTGGEDNEQFF
j_gene: TRBJ1-5; v_gene: TRBV7-3; CDR3aa: CASSPKPTGVRPQHF
j_gene: TRBJ2-7; v_gene: TRBV4-2; CDR3aa: CASSQEAAGELYEQYF
j_gene: TRBJ2-2; v_gene: TRBV5-1; CDR3aa: CASSLGPLTGELFF
j_gene: TRBJ2-5; v_gene: TRBV30; CDR3aa: CAWSDGTADETQYF
j_gene: TRBJ1-2; v_gene: TRBV5-1; CDR3aa: CASSQFDSLDAGGYTF
j_gene: TRBJ2-7; v_gene: TRBV11-2; CDR3aa: CASSSFGSYEQYF
j_gene: TRBJ2-1; v_gene: TRBV18; CDR3aa: CASSPQASGIYNEQFF
j_gene: TRBJ2-1; v_gene: TRBV7-3; CDR3aa: CASSPIRTGTSSASSYNEQFF
j_gene: TRBJ2-5; v_gene: TRBV9; CDR3aa: CASSVGGGEETQYF
j_gene: TRBJ1-6; v_gene: TRBV29-1; CDR3aa: CSVETKQGDSPLHF
j_gene: TRBJ1-1; v_gene: TRBV5-5; CDR3aa: CASSLVDRGTEAFF
j_gene: TRBJ2-2; v_gene: TRBV10-3; CDR3aa: CAISEGDSSNTGELFF
j_gene: TRBJ2-1; v_gene: TRBV6-1; CDR3aa: CAARANRERYNEQFF
j_gene: TRBJ2-1; v_gene: TRBV5-1; CDR3aa: CASSLVTSGPMEQFF
j_gene: TRBJ2-7; v_gene: TRBV21-1; CDR3aa: CASSKEKMDEQYF
j_gene: TRBJ1-2; v_gene: TRBV5-5; CDR3aa: CASSLDQGNYGYTF
j_gene: TRBJ2-1; v_gene: TRBV5-1; CDR3aa: CASSLGESEQFF
j_gene: TRBJ2-1; v_gene: TRBV4-1; CDR3aa: CASTLSVSHNEQFF
j_gene: TRBJ2-7; v_gene: TRBV28; CDR3aa: CASRTTGRVNEQYF
j_gene: TRBJ2-7; v_gene: TRBV6-5; CDR3aa: CASSYSPGPYEQYF
j_gene: TRBJ1-3; v_gene: TRBV27; CDR3aa: CASSLSWDGSKTIYF
j_gene: TRBJ2-3; v_gene: TRBV5-6; CDR3aa: CASSLVRGGTDTQYF